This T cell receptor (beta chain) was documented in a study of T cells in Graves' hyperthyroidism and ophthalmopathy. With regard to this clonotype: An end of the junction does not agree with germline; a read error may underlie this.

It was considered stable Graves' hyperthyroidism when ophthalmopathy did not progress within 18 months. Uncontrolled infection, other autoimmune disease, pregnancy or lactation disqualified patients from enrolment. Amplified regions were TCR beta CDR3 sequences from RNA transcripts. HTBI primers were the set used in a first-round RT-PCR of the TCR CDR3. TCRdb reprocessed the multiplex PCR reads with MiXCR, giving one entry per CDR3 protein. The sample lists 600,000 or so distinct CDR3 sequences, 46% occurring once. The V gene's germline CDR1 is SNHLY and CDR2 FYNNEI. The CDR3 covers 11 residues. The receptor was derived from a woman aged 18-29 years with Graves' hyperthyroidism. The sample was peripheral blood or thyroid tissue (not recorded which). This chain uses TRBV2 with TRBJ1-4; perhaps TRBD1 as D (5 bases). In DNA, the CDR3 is TGCGCCAGCAGAGGGGAAGAAAAACTGTTTTTT. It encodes CASRGEEKLFF.